This TCR beta chain derives from a study of cytomegalovirus exposure and HLA in healthy donors. General study findings and limits: Specificity of three CMV-associated chains for CMV antigens was verified in vitro. The finding came from a later analysis; first-cohort TCR clusters tended to co-occur in the roughly 110 validation repertoires.

Repertoires were generated with immunoSEQ multiplex PCR, while TCRdb's copy carries only in-frame clones and drops some. The sample includes around 60,000 clones, more than 90% of them seen just once. This CDR3 is 15 amino acids long. Trimming cost V 11 bases and J 2 bases, with 22 bases left between them. CDR1 is MRHNA and CDR2 is SNTAGT in the germline V gene. About this clone: The antigen is undetermined.

This receptor was taken from a man aged 18-30 years in good health and CMV-seronegative. The rearrangement links TRBV6-4 to TRBJ2-7; D may be TRBD2 (6 bases). Input material: PBMCs. The CDR3 bases are TGTGCCTCCGACCCGATCCTGCGGGGAACCTACGAGCAGTACTTC. This encodes CASDPILRGTYEQYF.